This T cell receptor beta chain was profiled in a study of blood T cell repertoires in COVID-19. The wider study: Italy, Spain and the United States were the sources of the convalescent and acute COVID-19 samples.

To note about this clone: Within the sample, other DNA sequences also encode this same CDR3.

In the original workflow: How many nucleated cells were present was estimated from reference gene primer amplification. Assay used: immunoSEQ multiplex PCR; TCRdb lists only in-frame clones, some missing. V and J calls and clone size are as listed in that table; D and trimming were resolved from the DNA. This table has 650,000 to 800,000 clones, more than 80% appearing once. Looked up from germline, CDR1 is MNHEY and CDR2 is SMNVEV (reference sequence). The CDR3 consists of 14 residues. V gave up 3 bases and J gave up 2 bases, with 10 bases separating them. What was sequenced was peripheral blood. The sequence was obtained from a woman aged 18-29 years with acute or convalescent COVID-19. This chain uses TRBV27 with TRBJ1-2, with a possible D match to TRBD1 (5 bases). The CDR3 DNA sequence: TGTGCCAGCAGTTTGGGGGGTTCCAACTATGGCTACACCTTC. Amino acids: CASSLGGSNYGYTF.